This T cell receptor beta chain was sequenced for a study of graft-versus-host responses after intestinal transplantation. Study information: Grafts were multivisceral, liver-intestinal, or isolated intestinal. After anti-thymocyte globulin induction, recipients took tacrolimus and steroids for 2 to 3 years. Broader study findings: Patients with graft-donor T cell macrochimerism had high graft-versus-host to host-versus-graft clonal ratios in allografts. Present in recipient marrow, GvH clones included some that appeared first in ileum or blood.

Germline V CDR1 and CDR2: MNHEY, SVGAGI. V lost 6 bases and J lost 1, with 13 bases in between. The CDR3 consists of 14 residues. Profiling relied on immunoSEQ multiplex PCR, and the TCRdb table lists in-frame clones only, not all of them. The sample contains 70,000 to 95,000 clones, roughly 91% of which appear only once. About this clone: Its target is not known.

The sample in question was unstimulated CD8+ T cells sorted from spleen or lymph node cells, obtained before transplant. This receptor was obtained from a human donor who was the organ donor for an intestinal transplant. V is TRBV6-5 and J is TRBJ2-7; D remains unclear. The CDR3 protein is CASSPQIGSYEQYF. The DNA for the CDR3 is TGTGCCAGCAGCCCCCAAATCGGGTCCTACGAGCAGTACTTC.